One and the same sample provided the 2 T cell receptor beta chains below, sequenced in a study of blood T cell repertoires in COVID-19 (dated by TCRdb to between 2020 and 2021). Receptor libraries were prepared by the immunoSEQ multiplex PCR assay. TCRdb took this table from immuneACCESS and kept in-frame rearrangements with V and J called. Such tables lack part of the clones; where checked against another copy, unresolved V genes explain under half of the gap, and the rest is unexplained. For this sample there are under 400,000 clones; approximately 89% appear just once. Around 1.6% of the sample rests with the top ten. What was sequenced was peripheral blood. These receptor sequences come from a woman between 25 and 40 years old with COVID-19, enrolled during active disease.

The rearrangement links TRBV19 to TRBJ1-5, with D unresolved. Looked up from germline, CDR1 is LNHDA and CDR2 is SQIVND (reference sequence). The length of the CDR3 is 15 residues. V dropped 7 bases and J dropped 3 bases, with 16 bases sitting between them. The CDR3 DNA reads TGTGCCAGTATGTCATCGGGAAGCGACAATCAGCCCCAGCATTTT. Its protein product is CASMSSGSDNQPQHF.

This chain links TRBV4-1 with TRBJ1-5, with D maybe TRBD1 (5 bases). Germline V lookup: CDR1 MGHRA, CDR2 YSYEKL. The V end lost 8 bases, the J end lost 8 bases, and 37 bases lay between the germline ends. CDR3 length: 20 amino acids. The CDR3: CASLKGRESSRTASMEPQHF. DNA for the CDR3: TGCGCCAGCCTAAAGGGGCGGGAAAGTAGTCGTACGGCCTCCATGGAGCCCCAGCATTTT.